This T cell receptor (beta chain) was captured in a study of blood T cell repertoires in COVID-19. Some clones are missing from TCRdb's copy, which holds only in-frame ones; the method was immunoSEQ multiplex PCR. The sample has 150,000 to 200,000 clones, 86% seen once. Germline CDR1 MNHEY, CDR2 SMNVEV (reference sequence). The CDR3 consists of 15 residues. V dropped 2 bases and J dropped 4 bases, with 14 bases sitting between them. This chain joins TRBV27 and TRBJ1-1; D is perhaps TRBD1 (5 bases). The sample consisted of peripheral blood. This sequence was found in a woman in her 70s with acute or convalescent COVID-19. CDR3 protein: CASSLRRGGGTEAFF. In DNA, the CDR3 is TGTGCCAGCAGTTTAAGGAGGGGCGGTGGCACTGAAGCTTTCTTT.